The entry below gives a single T cell receptor (beta chain) sequence along with its context. This specimen belongs to a study of blood T cell repertoires in COVID-19. In the original analysis: Reference gene primer amplification in the assay estimated nucleated cell counts. Measured with immunoSEQ multiplex PCR; TCRdb has only the in-frame clones, and not every one. V and J calls and clone size are given by that table; D and trimming were obtained from the DNA. This sample has about 85,000 clones, with around 85% found just once. This TCR was sampled from a man aged 65-85 years with acute or convalescent COVID-19. The sequenced material came from peripheral blood.

The CDR3 reads CASSPQRSEGYTF. CDR3 coding DNA: TGTGCCAGCTCACCACAGAGGTCCGAAGGCTACACCTTC. V and J are TRBV18 and TRBJ1-2; D remains unclear. Trimming left V 1 base short and J 8 bases short, with 11 bases between. Germline CDR1 KGHSH, CDR2 LQKENI. The CDR3 spans 13 residues.